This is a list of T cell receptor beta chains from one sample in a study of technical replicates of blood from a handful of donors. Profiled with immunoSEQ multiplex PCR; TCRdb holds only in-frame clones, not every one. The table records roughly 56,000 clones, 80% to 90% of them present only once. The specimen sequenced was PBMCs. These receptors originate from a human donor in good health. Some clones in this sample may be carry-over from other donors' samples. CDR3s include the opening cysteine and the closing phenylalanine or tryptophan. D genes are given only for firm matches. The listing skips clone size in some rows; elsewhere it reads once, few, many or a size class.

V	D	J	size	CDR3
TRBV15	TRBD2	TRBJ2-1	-	CATSRDPTSGSNEQFF
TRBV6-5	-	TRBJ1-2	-	CASRHTPDGVYGYTF
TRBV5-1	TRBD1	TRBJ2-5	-	CASSRGQNQETQYF
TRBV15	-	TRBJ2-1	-	CATSDGGISHEQFF
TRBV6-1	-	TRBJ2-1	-	CASSEVAGNGNEQFF
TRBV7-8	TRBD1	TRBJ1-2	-	CASSSRTGPNYGYTF
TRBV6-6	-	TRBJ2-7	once	CASSYGGRSYEQYF
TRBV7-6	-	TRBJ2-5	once	CASSPSQTETQYF
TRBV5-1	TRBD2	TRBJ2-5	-	CASSLRGGAGETQYF
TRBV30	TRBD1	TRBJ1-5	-	CAWSHGTVSNQPQHF
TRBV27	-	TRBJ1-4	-	CASSWDIDNEKLFF
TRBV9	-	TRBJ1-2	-	CASSVDGLFGYTF
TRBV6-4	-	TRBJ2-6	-	CASSDLAETTGANVLTF
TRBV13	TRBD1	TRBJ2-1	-	CASSLDRGTPEQFF
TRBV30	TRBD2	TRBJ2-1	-	CAWSVTSGRAVEQFF
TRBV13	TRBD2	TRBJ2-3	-	CASSWGLAGYRDTQYF
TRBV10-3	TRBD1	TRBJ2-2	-	CAIGQGSNTGELFF
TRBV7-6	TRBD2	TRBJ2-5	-	CASSLSGGTETQYF
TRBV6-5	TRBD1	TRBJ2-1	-	CASSYGQGTNEQFF
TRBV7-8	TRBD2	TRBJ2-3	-	CASSFQRGGGTDTQYF
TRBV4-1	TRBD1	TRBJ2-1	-	CASSQGQGSYNEQFF
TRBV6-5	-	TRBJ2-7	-	CASSYSKTASYEQYF
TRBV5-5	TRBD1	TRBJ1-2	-	CASSFQGQAFYGYTF
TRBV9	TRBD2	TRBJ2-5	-	CASSRTSGGITGTQYF
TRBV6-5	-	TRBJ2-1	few	CASSISSEAYNEQFF
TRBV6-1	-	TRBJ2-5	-	CASSARDSGAQYF
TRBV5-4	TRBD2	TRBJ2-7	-	CASSLAGGPFYEQYF
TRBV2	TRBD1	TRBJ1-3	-	CASRNDRGGNTIYF
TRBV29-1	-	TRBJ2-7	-	CSVQDSLYYEQYF
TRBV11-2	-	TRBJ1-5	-	CASSFAQGRDQPQHF
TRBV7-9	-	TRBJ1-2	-	CASSPYSTGPYGYTF
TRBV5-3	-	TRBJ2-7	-	CARSSGWGLYEQYF
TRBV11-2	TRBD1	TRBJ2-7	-	CASSSPGTGEDEQYF
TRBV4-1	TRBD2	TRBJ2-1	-	CASSQTSGRGNEQFF
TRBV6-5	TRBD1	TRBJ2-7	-	CASSYNGQGGEQYF
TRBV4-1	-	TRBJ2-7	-	CASSQEQGTNHEQYF
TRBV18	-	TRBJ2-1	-	CASSQNFGQGSYNEQFF
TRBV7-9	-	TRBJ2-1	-	CASSPDPGNEQFF
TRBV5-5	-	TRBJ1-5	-	CASSLVAGASNQPQHF
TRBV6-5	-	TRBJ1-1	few	CASSYDSEAFF
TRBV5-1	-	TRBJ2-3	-	CASSKGGAPDTQYF
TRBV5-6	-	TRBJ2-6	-	CASSFLSGANVLTF
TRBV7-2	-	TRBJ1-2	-	CASSLGYMVQGDAGYTF
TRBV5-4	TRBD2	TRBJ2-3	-	CASSLTSGVEDTQYF
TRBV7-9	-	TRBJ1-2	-	CASSQLRGDRNYGYTF
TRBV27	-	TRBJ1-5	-	CASSPTGGRGGQPQHF
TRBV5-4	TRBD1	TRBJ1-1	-	CASSKTGGNTEAFF
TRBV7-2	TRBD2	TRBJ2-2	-	CASSSRLAGAAGELFF
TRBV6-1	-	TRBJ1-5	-	CASSPQGYSNQPQHF
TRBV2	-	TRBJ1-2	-	CASSESRAPYGYTF
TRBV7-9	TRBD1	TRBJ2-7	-	CASSLAAGGTYEQYF
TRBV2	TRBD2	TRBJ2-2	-	CASSEVSGANTGELFF
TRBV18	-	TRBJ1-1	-	CASSSGENTEAFF
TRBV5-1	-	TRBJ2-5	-	CASSPQGSPQETQYF
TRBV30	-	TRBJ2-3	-	CAWERGGSDTQYF
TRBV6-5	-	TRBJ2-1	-	CASRVGGEPYNEQFF
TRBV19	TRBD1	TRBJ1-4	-	CASSTGALGEKLFF
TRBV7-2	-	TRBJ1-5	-	CASSLEDRFLSNQPQHF
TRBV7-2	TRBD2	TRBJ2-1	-	CASSLDSGTSGSTEQFF
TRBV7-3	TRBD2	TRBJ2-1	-	CASSLAGEYNEQFF